This TCR beta chain was profiled in a study of PD-1 blockade in classical Hodgkin lymphoma. Study-level information: It was nivolumab at 3 mg/kg, given intravenously every 2 weeks, that patients received.

The CDR3 runs to 13 residues. Germline V gene lookup returns CDR1 SGDLS and CDR2 YYNGEE. V was pared by 4 bases and J by 5 bases, with 12 bases between. Whole-study results and caveats: Patients with a complete response exhibited baseline diversity comparable to newly diagnosed patients.

Time point here: cycle 4 day 1 (C4D1), after less than seven weeks of nivolumab. Every patient relapsed after autologous stem cell transplantation, and brentuximab vedotin exposure varied. Note on this clone: The antigen remains undetermined.

TCRdb's copy holds only in-frame clones and misses some; the assay was immunoSEQ multiplex PCR. Of approximately 17,000 clones listed, about 65% are singletons. The TCR sequence derives from a human donor with classical Hodgkin lymphoma. The specimen was peripheral blood mononuclear cells (PBMCs), collected before the fourth cycle of nivolumab. J is TRBJ2-5 and V is TRBV9; D gene uncertain. CDR3 amino acids: CASSTQVEETQYF. Written as DNA, the CDR3 is TGTGCCAGCAGCACTCAGGTGGAGGAGACCCAGTACTTC.